A selection of T cell receptor beta chains follows, all from one sample in a study of blood T cells in healthy people across ages. TCRdb called the 5' RACE reads again in MiXCR, with one record for every CDR3 protein. The table has 700,000 or so distinct CDR3 sequences, roughly 43% seen once. The sample consisted of blood. The origin of the receptors is a man older than 75 in good health. Both conserved end residues are part of each CDR3. The order of the fields is D gene, J gene, V gene, clone size, CDR3 DNA, CDR3 protein. A D gene is named only where the DNA matches it firmly. The listing skips clone size in some rows; elsewhere it reads once, few, many or a size class.

D: TRBD2; J: TRBJ2-1; V: TRBV27; size: .; DNA: TGTGCCAGCAGTCCCCAGCCTCCGGGACTAGGGGACAATGAGCAGTTCTTC; CDR3: CASSPQPPGLGDNEQFF
D: .; J: TRBJ1-1; V: TRBV15; size: .; DNA: TGTGCCACCAGCAGAGGTATGGGCGCGGACACTGAAGCTTTCTTT; CDR3: CATSRGMGADTEAFF
D: .; J: TRBJ2-3; V: TRBV6-2/TRBV6-3; size: .; DNA: TGTGCCAGTCCGTCAGATACGCAGTATTTT; CDR3: CASPSDTQYF
D: .; J: TRBJ2-1; V: TRBV29-1; size: .; DNA: TGCAGCGTAGAAGGGACACGTAATGAACAGTTCTTC; CDR3: CSVEGTRNEQFF
D: .; J: TRBJ1-1; V: TRBV3-1; size: .; DNA: TGTGCCAGCAGCCCAATGCGGGAGAACACTGAAGCTTTCTTT; CDR3: CASSPMRENTEAFF
D: .; J: TRBJ1-1; V: TRBV12-3/TRBV12-4; size: .; DNA: TGTGCCAGCAGTTTTCCCTCGTGGGGGGGTCCTGAAGCTTTCTTT; CDR3: CASSFPSWGGPEAFF
D: TRBD2; J: TRBJ2-7; V: TRBV6-5; size: .; DNA: TGTGCCAGCAGTTACGAGGGTGGACTAGCGGGAGAGGGCGAGCAGTACTTC; CDR3: CASSYEGGLAGEGEQYF
D: TRBD1; J: TRBJ1-5; V: TRBV20-1; size: .; DNA: TGCAGTGCTAGGAGGGAGGGGACAGGGGGCCTTAGCAATCAGCCCCAGCATTTT; CDR3: CSARREGTGGLSNQPQHF
D: .; J: TRBJ1-4; V: TRBV7-8; size: .; DNA: TGTGCCAGCAGCTCAAGATTACTGGGAGAAAAACTGTTTTTT; CDR3: CASSSRLLGEKLFF
D: TRBD2; J: TRBJ2-1; V: TRBV7-9; size: .; DNA: TGTGCCAGCAGCTTACGCGCGGGAGTCTCCAGGGCGGGCAATGAGCAGTTCTTC; CDR3: CASSLRAGVSRAGNEQFF
D: .; J: TRBJ1-2; V: TRBV7-2; size: .; DNA: TGTGCCAGCAGCTTAGAATGGGGGATTAACTATGGCTACACCTTC; CDR3: CASSLEWGINYGYTF
D: .; J: TRBJ2-7; V: TRBV10-3; size: .; DNA: TGTGCCATCAGTGATCTTTCCTACGAGCAGTACTTC; CDR3: CAISDLSYEQYF
D: TRBD2; J: TRBJ2-5; V: TRBV20-1; size: once; DNA: TGCAGTGCTAGATCCAGGACTAGCAGACAGGAGACCCAGTACTTC; CDR3: CSARSRTSRQETQYF
D: TRBD1; J: TRBJ2-5; V: TRBV29-1; size: few; DNA: TGCAGCGTTAGGAGGGACAGGGTTGAGACCCAGTACTTC; CDR3: CSVRRDRVETQYF
D: .; J: TRBJ1-4; V: TRBV5-6; size: .; DNA: TGTGCCAGCAGCCTCGGACGGAGAGAAAAACTGTTTTTT; CDR3: CASSLGRREKLFF
D: TRBD2; J: TRBJ2-7; V: TRBV4-3; size: many; DNA: TGCGCCAGCAGCCCGACTTCGGGTAGCGGGGGCGACGAGCAGTACTTC; CDR3: CASSPTSGSGGDEQYF
D: TRBD2; J: TRBJ2-3; V: TRBV11-2; size: .; DNA: TGTGCCAGCAGCTTAGAAGCTAGCGGGACCACAGATACGCAGTATTTT; CDR3: CASSLEASGTTDTQYF
D: .; J: TRBJ2-7; V: TRBV9; size: few; DNA: TGTGCCAGCAGCGCGGTCGGGACTTATAGGCAGTACTTC; CDR3: CASSAVGTYRQYF
D: TRBD1; J: TRBJ2-7; V: TRBV9; size: .; DNA: TGTGCCAGCAGCATCGGACAGGGTAGTGTTTACGAGCAGTACTTC; CDR3: CASSIGQGSVYEQYF
D: .; J: TRBJ2-3; V: TRBV7-2; size: .; DNA: TGTGCCAGCAGCCCCCCGCCCCAGGGGGATACGCAGTATTTT; CDR3: CASSPPPQGDTQYF
D: .; J: TRBJ1-5; V: TRBV4-2; size: .; DNA: TGTGCCGGCAGCCAAGAGCGGAGGGTCGGACAGCCCCAGCATTTT; CDR3: CAGSQERRVGQPQHF
D: .; J: TRBJ2-3; V: TRBV10-3; size: .; DNA: TGTGCCACCACTCTAGCATCTAGCACAGATACGCAGTATTTT; CDR3: CATTLASSTDTQYF
D: .; J: TRBJ2-3; V: TRBV20-1; size: few; DNA: TGCAGTGCTCGGGGAGGGAGGGGGAACACAGATACGCAGTATTTT; CDR3: CSARGGRGNTDTQYF
D: .; J: TRBJ2-7; V: TRBV11-2; size: few; DNA: TGTGCCAGCAGCCCCGAGGGGGGGATCAGCTCCTACGAGCAGTACTTC; CDR3: CASSPEGGISSYEQYF
D: TRBD2; J: TRBJ2-7; V: TRBV27; size: few; DNA: TGTGCCAGCAGTCCAGGGCTAGCGGGTTCCCTCGAGCAGTACTTC; CDR3: CASSPGLAGSLEQYF
D: TRBD2; J: TRBJ2-7; V: TRBV9; size: .; DNA: TGTGCCAGCAGCCTGGGGCGGGGGGACAACGAGCAGTACTTC; CDR3: CASSLGRGDNEQYF
D: TRBD2; J: TRBJ2-5; V: TRBV5-4; size: few; DNA: TGTGCCAGCAGCCTTAGCGGGAGGGGCAGGGAGACCCAGTACTTC; CDR3: CASSLSGRGRETQYF
D: .; J: TRBJ2-1; V: TRBV11-2; size: .; DNA: TGTGCCAGCAGCTTAGAACGGTCAGTCACTGAGCAGTTCTTC; CDR3: CASSLERSVTEQFF
D: .; J: TRBJ2-7; V: TRBV7-2; size: few; DNA: TGTGCCAGCAGCTACCGGACTGCGAATTCCTACGAGCAGTACTTC; CDR3: CASSYRTANSYEQYF
D: TRBD1; J: TRBJ2-5; V: TRBV18; size: .; DNA: TGTGCCAGCTCAATCGGGACAGGGGGGAGAGAGACCCAGTACTTC; CDR3: CASSIGTGGRETQYF
D: TRBD2; J: TRBJ2-1; V: TRBV6-2/TRBV6-3; size: .; DNA: TGTGCCAGCAGTCCCCTACGCACTAGCGGAGACTACAATGAGCAGTTCTTC; CDR3: CASSPLRTSGDYNEQFF
D: .; J: TRBJ2-1; V: TRBV12-5; size: .; DNA: TGTGCTAGTGGTTTGTTCAATGAGCAGTTCTTC; CDR3: CASGLFNEQFF
D: .; J: TRBJ1-2; V: TRBV29-1; size: few; DNA: TGCAGCGTGGGGGAGGCAGAATATGGCTACACCTTC; CDR3: CSVGEAEYGYTF
D: TRBD1; J: TRBJ2-5; V: TRBV14; size: few; DNA: TGTGCCAGCAGCAACCGACAGGGTTCTCGAGAGACCCAGTACTTC; CDR3: CASSNRQGSRETQYF
D: TRBD2; J: TRBJ2-2; V: TRBV24-1; size: medium-sized; DNA: TGTGCCACCAGTGATCCCGGGACTAGTGGTACCGGGGAGCTGTTTTTT; CDR3: CATSDPGTSGTGELFF
D: TRBD2; J: TRBJ2-7; V: TRBV7-2; size: .; DNA: TGTGCCAGCAGCTTAGCTCTTAGCGGGGTAAGCTCCTACGAGCAGTACTTC; CDR3: CASSLALSGVSSYEQYF
D: TRBD2; J: TRBJ2-3; V: TRBV3-1; size: .; DNA: TGTGCCAGCAGCCAAGCCGCGGGGGGTCGGACTAGCGGGATTATTACGCAGTATTTT; CDR3: CASSQAAGGRTSGIITQYF
D: .; J: TRBJ2-4; V: TRBV6-2/TRBV6-3; size: many; DNA: TGTGCCAGCGAGGCGGTAGCCAAAAACATTCAGTACTTC; CDR3: CASEAVAKNIQYF
D: .; J: TRBJ2-7; V: TRBV12-3/TRBV12-4; size: few; DNA: TGTGCCAGCAGCCGCGTGGGGGGCTACGAGCAGTACTTC; CDR3: CASSRVGGYEQYF
D: TRBD1; J: TRBJ2-1; V: TRBV5-1; size: few; DNA: TGCGCCAGCAGCCGGGGACAGGGTTTAAGGAATGAGCAGTTCTTC; CDR3: CASSRGQGLRNEQFF
D: TRBD1; J: TRBJ1-2; V: TRBV7-2; size: .; DNA: TGTGCCAGCAGGTTAGACGGGACAGGGGGCGCGCAGGGCTACACCTTC; CDR3: CASRLDGTGGAQGYTF
D: TRBD1; J: TRBJ1-5; V: TRBV7-2; size: .; DNA: TGTGCCAGCAGCCTCGAGCCGGGACAGTTTAGGAATCAGCCCCAGCATTTT; CDR3: CASSLEPGQFRNQPQHF
D: TRBD2; J: TRBJ2-5; V: TRBV9; size: many; DNA: TGTGCCAGCAGCGTAGGACTAGCGGGAGTAGAGACCCAGTACTTC; CDR3: CASSVGLAGVETQYF
D: .; J: TRBJ2-1; V: TRBV24-1; size: few; DNA: TGTGCCACCAGTGATGACTCCTCTCCCTACAATGAGCAGTTCTTC; CDR3: CATSDDSSPYNEQFF
D: TRBD1; J: TRBJ1-1; V: TRBV11-1; size: few; DNA: TGTGCCACTCGAGGGACAGTGTACACTGAAGCTTTCTTT; CDR3: CATRGTVYTEAFF
D: .; J: TRBJ2-4; V: TRBV6-5; size: few; DNA: TGTGCCAGCAGTTACCTGGCAGGGGGGATAACCAAAAACATTCAGTACTTC; CDR3: CASSYLAGGITKNIQYF
D: .; J: TRBJ1-6; V: TRBV6-5; size: few; DNA: TGTGCCAGCAGTAACTCGGGGGCTCGGTCACCCCTCCACTTT; CDR3: CASSNSGARSPLHF
D: TRBD1; J: TRBJ1-2; V: TRBV5-1; size: few; DNA: TGCGCCAGCAGCGGACCCCTACAGGGGGCTCGTGGCTACACCTTC; CDR3: CASSGPLQGARGYTF
D: TRBD2; J: TRBJ2-3; V: TRBV5-1; size: .; DNA: TGCGCCAGCAGCTTGGTACTAGCGGGAGGATCAGATACGCAGTATTTT; CDR3: CASSLVLAGGSDTQYF
D: .; J: TRBJ1-1; V: TRBV12-3/TRBV12-4; size: .; DNA: TGTGCCAGCAGTTCCCCTCTCAACATGAACACTGAAGCTTTCTTT; CDR3: CASSSPLNMNTEAFF
D: .; J: TRBJ2-7; V: TRBV18; size: few; DNA: TGTGCCAGCTCACCAGATTTCGAGCAGTACTTC; CDR3: CASSPDFEQYF
D: .; J: TRBJ1-5; V: TRBV3-1; size: few; DNA: TGTGCCAGCAGCCAAGGGGCAGGGGCCCGGCCAGGGGCCCAGCATTTT; CDR3: CASSQGAGARPGAQHF
D: TRBD1; J: TRBJ2-7; V: TRBV4-1; size: .; DNA: TGCGCCAGCAGCCAAGATTGGACAGGGGGCAACGAGCAGTACTTC; CDR3: CASSQDWTGGNEQYF
D: .; J: TRBJ2-3; V: TRBV2; size: many; DNA: TGTGCCAGCAGTGAATCGGTCAGGGGTCCAATGAGCACAGATACGCAGTATTTT; CDR3: CASSESVRGPMSTDTQYF
D: .; J: TRBJ2-1; V: TRBV28; size: .; DNA: TGTGCCAGCAGTTTAGGCCTAAATCGCAATGAGCAGTTCTTC; CDR3: CASSLGLNRNEQFF
D: .; J: TRBJ2-7; V: TRBV7-9; size: .; DNA: TGTGCCAGCAGCTTAGATGGGCCGGGGTGGAACGAGCAGTACTTC; CDR3: CASSLDGPGWNEQYF
D: .; J: TRBJ1-5; V: TRBV12-3/TRBV12-4; size: once; DNA: TGTGCCAGCAGTTTATTCGACGCCGTTAGCTATAGCAATCAGCCCCAGCATTTT; CDR3: CASSLFDAVSYSNQPQHF
D: .; J: TRBJ2-1; V: TRBV11-3; size: .; DNA: TGTGCCAGCAGCTTAGTTAGGACTGGTAACTACAGTGAGCAGTTCTTC; CDR3: CASSLVRTGNYSEQFF
D: TRBD2; J: TRBJ2-1; V: TRBV5-5; size: few; DNA: TGTGCCAGCAGCTCCCTTGGTGGCGGGGGGTCTGCAGGGGAGCAGTTCTTC; CDR3: CASSSLGGGGSAGEQFF
D: TRBD2; J: TRBJ2-7; V: TRBV20-1; size: many; DNA: TGCAGTGCTAGGGCTGGGACTAGCGAAAACCCCTACGAGCAGTACTTC; CDR3: CSARAGTSENPYEQYF